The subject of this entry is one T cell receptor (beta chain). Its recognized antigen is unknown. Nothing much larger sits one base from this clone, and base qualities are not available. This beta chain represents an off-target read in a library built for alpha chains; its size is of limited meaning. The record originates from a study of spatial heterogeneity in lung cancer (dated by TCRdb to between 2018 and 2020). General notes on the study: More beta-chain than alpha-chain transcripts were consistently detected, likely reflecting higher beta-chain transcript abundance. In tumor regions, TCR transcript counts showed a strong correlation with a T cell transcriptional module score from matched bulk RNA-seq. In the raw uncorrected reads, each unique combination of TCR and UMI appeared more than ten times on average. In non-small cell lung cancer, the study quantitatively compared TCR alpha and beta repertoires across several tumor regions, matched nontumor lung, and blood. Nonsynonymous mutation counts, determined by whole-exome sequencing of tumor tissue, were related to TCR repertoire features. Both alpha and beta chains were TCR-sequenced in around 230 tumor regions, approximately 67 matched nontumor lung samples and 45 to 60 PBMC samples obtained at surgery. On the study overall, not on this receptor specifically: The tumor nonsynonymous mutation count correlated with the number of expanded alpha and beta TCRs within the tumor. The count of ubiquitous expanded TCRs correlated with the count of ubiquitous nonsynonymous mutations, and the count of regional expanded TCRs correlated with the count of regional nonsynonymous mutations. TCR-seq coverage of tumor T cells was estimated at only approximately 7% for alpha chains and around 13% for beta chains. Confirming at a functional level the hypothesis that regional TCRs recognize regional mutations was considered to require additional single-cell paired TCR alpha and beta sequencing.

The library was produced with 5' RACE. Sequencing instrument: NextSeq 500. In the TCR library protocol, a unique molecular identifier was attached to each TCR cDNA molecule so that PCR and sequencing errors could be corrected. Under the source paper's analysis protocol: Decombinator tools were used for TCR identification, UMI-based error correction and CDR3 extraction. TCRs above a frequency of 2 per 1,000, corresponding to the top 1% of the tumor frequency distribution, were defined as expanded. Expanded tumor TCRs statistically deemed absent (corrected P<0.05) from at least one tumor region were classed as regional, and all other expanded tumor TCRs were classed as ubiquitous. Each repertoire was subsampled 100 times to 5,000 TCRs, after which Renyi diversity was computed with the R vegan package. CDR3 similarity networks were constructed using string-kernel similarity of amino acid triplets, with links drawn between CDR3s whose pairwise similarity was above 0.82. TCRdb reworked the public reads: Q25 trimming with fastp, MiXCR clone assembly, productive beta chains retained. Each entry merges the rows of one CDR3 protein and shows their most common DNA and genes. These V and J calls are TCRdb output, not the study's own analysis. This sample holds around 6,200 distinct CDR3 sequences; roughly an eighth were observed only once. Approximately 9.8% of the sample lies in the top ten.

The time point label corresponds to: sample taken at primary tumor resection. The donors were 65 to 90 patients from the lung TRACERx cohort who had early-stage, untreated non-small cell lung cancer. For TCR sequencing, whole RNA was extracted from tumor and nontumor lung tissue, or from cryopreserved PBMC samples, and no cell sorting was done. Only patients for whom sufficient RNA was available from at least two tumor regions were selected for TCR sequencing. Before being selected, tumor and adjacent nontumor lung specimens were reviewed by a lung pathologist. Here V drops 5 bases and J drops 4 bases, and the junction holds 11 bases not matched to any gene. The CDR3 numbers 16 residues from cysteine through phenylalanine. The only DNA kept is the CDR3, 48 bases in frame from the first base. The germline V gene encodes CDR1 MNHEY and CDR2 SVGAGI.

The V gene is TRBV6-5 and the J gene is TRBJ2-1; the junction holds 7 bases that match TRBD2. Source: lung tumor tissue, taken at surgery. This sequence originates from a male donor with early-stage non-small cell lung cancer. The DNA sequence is TGTGCCAGCAGTGCACGGGACTACCCTCTTTACAATGAGCAGTTCTTC. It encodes CASSARDYPLYNEQFF.